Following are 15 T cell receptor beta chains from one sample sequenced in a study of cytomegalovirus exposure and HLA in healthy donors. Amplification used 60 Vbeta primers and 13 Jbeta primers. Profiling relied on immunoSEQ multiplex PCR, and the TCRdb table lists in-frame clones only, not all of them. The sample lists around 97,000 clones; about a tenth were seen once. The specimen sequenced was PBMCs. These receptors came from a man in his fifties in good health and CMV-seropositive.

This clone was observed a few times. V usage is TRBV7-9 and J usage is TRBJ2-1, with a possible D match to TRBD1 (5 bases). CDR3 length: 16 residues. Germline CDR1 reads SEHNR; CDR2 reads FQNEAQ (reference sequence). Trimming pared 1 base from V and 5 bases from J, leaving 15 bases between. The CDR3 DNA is TGTGCCAGCAGCTTAGGTAGGTTCACAGGAGACAATGAGCAGTTCTTC. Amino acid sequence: CASSLGRFTGDNEQFF.

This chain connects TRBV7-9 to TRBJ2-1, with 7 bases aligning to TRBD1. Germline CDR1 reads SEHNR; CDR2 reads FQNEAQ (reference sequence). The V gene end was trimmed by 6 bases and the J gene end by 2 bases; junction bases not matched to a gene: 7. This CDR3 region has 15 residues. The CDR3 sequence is CASRNRDRPYNEQFF. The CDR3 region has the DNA TGTGCCAGCAGGAACCGGGACAGACCCTACAATGAGCAGTTCTTC. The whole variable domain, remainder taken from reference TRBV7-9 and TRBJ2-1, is DTGVSQNPRHKITKRGQNVTFRCDPISEHNRLYWYRQTLGQGPEFLTYFQNEAQLEKSRLLSDRFSAERPKGSFSTLEIQRTEQGDSAMYLCASRNRDRPYNEQFFGPGTRLTVL.

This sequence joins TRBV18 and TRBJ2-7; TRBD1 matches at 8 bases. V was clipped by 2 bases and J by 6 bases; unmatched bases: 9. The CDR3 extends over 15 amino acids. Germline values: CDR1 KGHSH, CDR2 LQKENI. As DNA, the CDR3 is TGTGCCAGCTCACCATCCCCCGGACAGGGTGGCGAGCAGTACTTC. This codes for CASSPSPGQGGEQYF.

This CDR3 is CASIPGTSGSNEQFF. The CDR3 DNA sequence: TGTGCCAGCATCCCGGGGACTAGCGGGAGTAATGAGCAGTTCTTC. The chain recombines TRBV7-9 with TRBJ2-1; 14 positions agree with TRBD2. The germline V gene has CDR1 SEHNR and CDR2 FQNEAQ (reference sequence). The V segment lost 7 bases and the J segment 7 bases; nucleotides outside the gene matches: 6. The CDR3 spans 15 residues.

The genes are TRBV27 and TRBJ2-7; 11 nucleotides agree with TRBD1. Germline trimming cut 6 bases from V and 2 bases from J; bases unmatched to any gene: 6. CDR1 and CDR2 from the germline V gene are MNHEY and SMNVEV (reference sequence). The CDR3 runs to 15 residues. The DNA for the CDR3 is TGTGCCAGCAGGCTTGGACAGGGGGCGACCTACGAGCAGTACTTC. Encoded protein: CASRLGQGATYEQYF.

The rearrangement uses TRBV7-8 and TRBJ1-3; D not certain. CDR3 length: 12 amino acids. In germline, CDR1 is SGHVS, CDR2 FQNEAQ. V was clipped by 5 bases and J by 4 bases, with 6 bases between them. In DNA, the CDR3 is TGTGCCAGCAGCGGAGGGGGAAACACCATATATTTT. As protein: CASSGGGNTIYF. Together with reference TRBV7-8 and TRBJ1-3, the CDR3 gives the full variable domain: GAGVSQSPRYKVAKRGQDVALRCDPISGHVSLFWYQQALGQGPEFLTYFQNEAQLDKSGLPSDRFFAERPEGSVSTLKIQRTQQEDSAVYLCASSGGGNTIYFGEGSWLTVV.

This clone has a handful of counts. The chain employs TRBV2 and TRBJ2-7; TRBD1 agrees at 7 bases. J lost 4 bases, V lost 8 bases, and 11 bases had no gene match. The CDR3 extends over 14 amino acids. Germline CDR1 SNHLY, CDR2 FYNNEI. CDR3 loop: CASCRDRDFYEQYF. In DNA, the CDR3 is TGTGCCAGCTGTCGGGACAGAGATTTTTACGAGCAGTACTTC.

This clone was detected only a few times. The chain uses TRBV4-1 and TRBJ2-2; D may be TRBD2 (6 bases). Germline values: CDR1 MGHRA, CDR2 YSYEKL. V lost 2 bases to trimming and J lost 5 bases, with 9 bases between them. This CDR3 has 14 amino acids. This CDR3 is CASSQPGLTGELFF. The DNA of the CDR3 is TGCGCCAGCAGCCAACCGGGACTGACCGGGGAGCTGTTTTTT.

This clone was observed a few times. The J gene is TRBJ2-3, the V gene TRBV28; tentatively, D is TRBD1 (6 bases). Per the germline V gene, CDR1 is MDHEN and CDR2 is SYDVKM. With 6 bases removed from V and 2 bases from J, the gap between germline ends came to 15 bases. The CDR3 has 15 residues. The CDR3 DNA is TGTGCCAGCAGCACTTTGGGGGCAGCCACAGATACGCAGTATTTT. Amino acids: CASSTLGAATDTQYF.

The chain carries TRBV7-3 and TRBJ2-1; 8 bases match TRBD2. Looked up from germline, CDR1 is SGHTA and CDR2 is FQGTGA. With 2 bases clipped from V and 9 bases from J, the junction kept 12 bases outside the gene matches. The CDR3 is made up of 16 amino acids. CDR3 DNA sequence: TGTGCCAGCAGCTTACAGGGACTAGGGGTCCGGGGTGAGCAGTTCTTC. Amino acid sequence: CASSLQGLGVRGEQFF.

CDR3 protein: CASSGTGTVNTEAFF. The CDR3 DNA reads as TGCGCCAGCAGCGGAACCGGGACAGTGAACACTGAAGCTTTCTTT. The chain employs TRBV5-1 and TRBJ1-1, with TRBD1 matching over 7 bases. The ends lost 4 bases at V and 0 bases at J; junction bases unmatched: 6. The CDR3 covers 15 residues. In germline, CDR1 is SGHRS, CDR2 YFSETQ.

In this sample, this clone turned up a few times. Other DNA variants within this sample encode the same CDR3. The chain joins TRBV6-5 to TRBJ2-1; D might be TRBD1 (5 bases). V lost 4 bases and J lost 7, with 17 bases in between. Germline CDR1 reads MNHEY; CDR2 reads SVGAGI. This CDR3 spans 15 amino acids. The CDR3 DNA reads TGTGCCAGCAGTTCAGGGTCGGCATTTTGGAATGAGCAGTTCTTC. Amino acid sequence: CASSSGSAFWNEQFF.

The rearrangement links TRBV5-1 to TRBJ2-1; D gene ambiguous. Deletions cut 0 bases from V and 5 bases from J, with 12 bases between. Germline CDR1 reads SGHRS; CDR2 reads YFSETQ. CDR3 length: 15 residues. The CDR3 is CASSLVSPYDNEQFF. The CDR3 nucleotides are TGCGCCAGCAGCTTGGTATCCCCTTATGACAATGAGCAGTTCTTC.

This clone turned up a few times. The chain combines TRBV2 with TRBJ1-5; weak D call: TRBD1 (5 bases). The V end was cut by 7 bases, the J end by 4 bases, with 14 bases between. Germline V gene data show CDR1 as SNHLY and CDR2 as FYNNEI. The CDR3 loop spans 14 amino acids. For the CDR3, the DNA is TGTGCCAGCAATGTGGGGGGGGGTAATCAGCCCCAGCATTTT. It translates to CASNVGGGNQPQHF.

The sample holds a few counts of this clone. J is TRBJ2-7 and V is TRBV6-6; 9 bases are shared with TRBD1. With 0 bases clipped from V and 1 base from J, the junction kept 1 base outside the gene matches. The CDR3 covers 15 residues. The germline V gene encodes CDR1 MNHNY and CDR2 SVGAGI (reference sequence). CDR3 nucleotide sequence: TGTGCCAGCAGTTACTCCGGGACAGGGTCCTACGAGCAGTACTTC. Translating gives CASSYSGTGSYEQYF.